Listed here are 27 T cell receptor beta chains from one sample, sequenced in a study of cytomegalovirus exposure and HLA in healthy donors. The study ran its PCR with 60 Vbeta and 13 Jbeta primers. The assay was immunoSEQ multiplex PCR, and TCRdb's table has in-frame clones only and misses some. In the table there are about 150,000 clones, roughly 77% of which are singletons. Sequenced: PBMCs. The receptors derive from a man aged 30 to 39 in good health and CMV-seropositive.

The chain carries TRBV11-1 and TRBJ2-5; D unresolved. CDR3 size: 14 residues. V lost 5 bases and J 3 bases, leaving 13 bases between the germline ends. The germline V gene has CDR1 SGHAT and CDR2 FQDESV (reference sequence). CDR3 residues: CASSPGGLEETQYF. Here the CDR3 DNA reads TGTGCCAGCAGCCCGGGTGGCTTGGAAGAGACCCAGTACTTC. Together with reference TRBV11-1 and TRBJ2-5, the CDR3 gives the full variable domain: EAEVAQSPRYKITEKSQAVAFWCDPISGHATLYWYRQILGQGPELLVQFQDESVVDDSQLPKDRFSAERLKGVDSTLKIQPAELGDSAMYLCASSPGGLEETQYFGPGTRLLVL.

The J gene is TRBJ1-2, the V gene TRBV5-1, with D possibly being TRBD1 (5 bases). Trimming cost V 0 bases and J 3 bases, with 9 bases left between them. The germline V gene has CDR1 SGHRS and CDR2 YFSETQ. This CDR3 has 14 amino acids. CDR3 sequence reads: CASSLGQSDYGYTF. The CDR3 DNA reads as TGCGCCAGCAGCTTGGGACAGTCCGACTATGGCTACACCTTC. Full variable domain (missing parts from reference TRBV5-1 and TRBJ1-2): KAGVTQTPRYLIKTRGQQVTLSCSPISGHRSVSWYQQTPGQGLQFLFEYFSETQRNKGNFPGRFSGRQFSNSRSEMNVSTLELGDSALYLCASSLGQSDYGYTFGSGTRLTVV.

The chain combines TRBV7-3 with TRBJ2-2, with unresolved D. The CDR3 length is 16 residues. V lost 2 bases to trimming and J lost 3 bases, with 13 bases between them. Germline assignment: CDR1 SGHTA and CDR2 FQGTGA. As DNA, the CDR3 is TGTGCCAGCAGCTTAGGTAGCAATCCCTACACCGGGGAGCTGTTTTTT. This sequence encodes CASSLGSNPYTGELFF.

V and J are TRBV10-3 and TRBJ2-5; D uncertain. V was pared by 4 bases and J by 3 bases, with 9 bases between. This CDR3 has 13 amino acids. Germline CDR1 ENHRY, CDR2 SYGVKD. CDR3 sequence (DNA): TGTGCCATCAGTGGGGTGGGCGAAGAGACCCAGTACTTC. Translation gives CAISGVGEETQYF.

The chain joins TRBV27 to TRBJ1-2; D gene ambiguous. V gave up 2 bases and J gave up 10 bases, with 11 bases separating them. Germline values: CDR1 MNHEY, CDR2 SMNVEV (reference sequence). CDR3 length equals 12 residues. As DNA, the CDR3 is TGTGCCAGCAGTTTACGAGGGCTAGTCTACACCTTC. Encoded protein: CASSLRGLVYTF.

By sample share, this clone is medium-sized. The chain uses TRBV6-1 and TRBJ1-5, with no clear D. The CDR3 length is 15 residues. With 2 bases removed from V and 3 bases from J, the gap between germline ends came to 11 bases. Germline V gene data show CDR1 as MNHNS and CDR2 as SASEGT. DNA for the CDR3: TGTGCCAGCAGTGAACAACCACAGCTCAATCAGCCCCAGCATTTT. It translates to CASSEQPQLNQPQHF.

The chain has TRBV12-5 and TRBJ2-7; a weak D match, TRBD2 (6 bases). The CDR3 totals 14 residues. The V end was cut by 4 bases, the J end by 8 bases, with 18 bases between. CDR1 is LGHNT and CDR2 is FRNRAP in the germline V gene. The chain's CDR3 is CASGWGGAGTQQYF. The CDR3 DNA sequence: TGTGCTAGTGGTTGGGGAGGTGCAGGGACTCAGCAGTACTTC.

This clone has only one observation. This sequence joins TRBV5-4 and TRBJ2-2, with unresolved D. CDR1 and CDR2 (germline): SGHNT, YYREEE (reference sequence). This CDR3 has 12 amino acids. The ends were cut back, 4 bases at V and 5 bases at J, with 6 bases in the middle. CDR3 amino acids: CASSPGTGELFF. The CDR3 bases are TGTGCCAGCAGCCCCGGGACCGGGGAGCTGTTTTTT.

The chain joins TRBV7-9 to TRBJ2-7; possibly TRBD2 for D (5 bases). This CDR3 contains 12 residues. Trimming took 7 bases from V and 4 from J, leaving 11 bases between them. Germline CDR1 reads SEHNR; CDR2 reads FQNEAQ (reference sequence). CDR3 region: CASTQGGYEQYF. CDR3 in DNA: TGTGCCAGCACCCAAGGAGGATACGAGCAGTACTTC.

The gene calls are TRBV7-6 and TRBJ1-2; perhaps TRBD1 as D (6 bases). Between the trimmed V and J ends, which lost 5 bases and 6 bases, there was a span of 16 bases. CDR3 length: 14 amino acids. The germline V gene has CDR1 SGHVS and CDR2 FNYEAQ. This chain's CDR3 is CASSNDRRVNGYTF. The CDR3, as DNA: TGTGCCAGCAGCAACGACAGGCGCGTGAATGGCTACACCTTC. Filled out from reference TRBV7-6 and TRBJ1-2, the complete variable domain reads GAGVSQSPRYKVTKRGQDVALRCDPISGHVSLYWYRQALGQGPEFLTYFNYEAQQDKSGLPNDRFSAERPEGSISTLTIQRTEQRDSAMYRCASSNDRRVNGYTFGSGTRLTVV.

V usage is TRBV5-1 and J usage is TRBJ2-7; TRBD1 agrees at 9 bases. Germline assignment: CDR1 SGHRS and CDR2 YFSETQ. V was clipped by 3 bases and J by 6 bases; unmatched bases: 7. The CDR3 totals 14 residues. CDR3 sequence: CASSSGTGWIEQYF. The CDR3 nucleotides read TGCGCCAGCAGCTCCGGGACAGGGTGGATCGAGCAGTACTTC.

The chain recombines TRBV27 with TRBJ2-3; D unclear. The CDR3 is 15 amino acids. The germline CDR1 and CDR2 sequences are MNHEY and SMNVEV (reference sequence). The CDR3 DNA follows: TGTGCTTGCAGTGAGTCTCTGCTCGGCACAGATACGCAGTATTTT. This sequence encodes CACSESLLGTDTQYF.

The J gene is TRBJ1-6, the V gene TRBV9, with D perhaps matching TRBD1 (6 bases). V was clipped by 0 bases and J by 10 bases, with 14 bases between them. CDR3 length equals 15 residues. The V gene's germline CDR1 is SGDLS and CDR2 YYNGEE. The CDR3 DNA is TGTGCCAGCAGCGTAGATCCAGGACAGAGCTCACCCCTCCACTTT. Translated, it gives CASSVDPGQSSPLHF. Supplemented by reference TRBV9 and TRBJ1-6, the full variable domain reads DSGVTQTPKHLITATGQRVTLRCSPRSGDLSVYWYQQSLDQGLQFLIQYYNGEERAKGNILERFSAQQFPDLHSELNLSSLELGDSALYFCASSVDPGQSSPLHFGNGTRLTVT.

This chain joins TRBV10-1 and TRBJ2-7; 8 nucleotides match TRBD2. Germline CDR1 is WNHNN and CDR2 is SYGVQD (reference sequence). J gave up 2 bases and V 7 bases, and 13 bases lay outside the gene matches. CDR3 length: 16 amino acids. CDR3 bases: TGCGCCAGCATTAACACCGGGACTAGGGGACCCTACGAGCAGTACTTC. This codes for CASINTGTRGPYEQYF.

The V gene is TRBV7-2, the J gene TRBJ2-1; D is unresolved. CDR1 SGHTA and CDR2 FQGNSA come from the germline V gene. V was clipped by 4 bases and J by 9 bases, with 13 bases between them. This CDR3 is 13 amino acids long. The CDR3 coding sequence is TGTGCCAGCAGCTCACAGCACTCGAGTGAGCAGTTCTTC. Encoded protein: CASSSQHSSEQFF.

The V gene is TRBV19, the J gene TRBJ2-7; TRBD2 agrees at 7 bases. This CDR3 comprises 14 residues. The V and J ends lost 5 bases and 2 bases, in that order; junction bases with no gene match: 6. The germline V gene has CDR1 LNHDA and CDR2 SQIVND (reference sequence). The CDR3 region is CASSWQAGPYEQYF. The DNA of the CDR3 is TGTGCCAGTAGTTGGCAAGCGGGACCCTACGAGCAGTACTTC. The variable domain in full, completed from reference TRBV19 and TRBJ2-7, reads DGGITQSPKYLFRKEGQNVTLSCEQNLNHDAMYWYRQDPGQGLRLIYYSQIVNDFQKGDIAEGYSVSREKKESFPLTVTSAQKNPTAFYLCASSWQAGPYEQYFGPGTRLTVT.

CDR3 nucleotide sequence: TGTGCCAGCATGGGACACTACACCGGGGAGCTGTTTTTT. This encodes CASMGHYTGELFF. The rearrangement joins TRBV28 to TRBJ2-2, with a tentative D call TRBD1 (6 bases). Germline assignment: CDR1 MDHEN and CDR2 SYDVKM. The CDR3 consists of 13 residues. V shed 7 bases and J shed 3 bases, with 9 bases lying between them.

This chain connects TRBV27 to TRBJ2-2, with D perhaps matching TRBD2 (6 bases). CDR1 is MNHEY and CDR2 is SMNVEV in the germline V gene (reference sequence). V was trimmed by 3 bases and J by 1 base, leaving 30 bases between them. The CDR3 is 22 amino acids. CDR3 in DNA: TGTGCCAGCAGTTTTGCCCAAGCGAGGGCGGGACCGCACCCTTTGAACACCGGGGAGCTGTTTTTT. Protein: CASSFAQARAGPHPLNTGELFF.

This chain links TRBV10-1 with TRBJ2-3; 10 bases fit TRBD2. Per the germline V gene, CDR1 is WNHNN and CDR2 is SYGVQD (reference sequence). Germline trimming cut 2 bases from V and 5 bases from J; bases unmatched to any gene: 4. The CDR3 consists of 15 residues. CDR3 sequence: CASSEIPSGRDTQYF. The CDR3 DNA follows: TGCGCCAGCAGTGAGATCCCTAGCGGGAGAGATACGCAGTATTTT.

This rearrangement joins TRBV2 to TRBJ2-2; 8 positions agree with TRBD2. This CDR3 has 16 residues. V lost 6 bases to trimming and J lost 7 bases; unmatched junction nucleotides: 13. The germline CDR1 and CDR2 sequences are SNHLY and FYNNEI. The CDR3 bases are TGTGCCAGCAGAGGACGACTAGCGCGTGGTATCGGGGAGCTGTTTTTT. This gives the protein CASRGRLARGIGELFF.

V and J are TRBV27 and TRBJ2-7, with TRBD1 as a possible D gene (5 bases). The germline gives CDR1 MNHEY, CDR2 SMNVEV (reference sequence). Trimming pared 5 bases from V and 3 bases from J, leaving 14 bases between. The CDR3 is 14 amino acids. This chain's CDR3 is CASSPDSAFYEQYF. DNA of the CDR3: TGTGCCAGCAGTCCCGACAGCGCCTTCTACGAGCAGTACTTC.

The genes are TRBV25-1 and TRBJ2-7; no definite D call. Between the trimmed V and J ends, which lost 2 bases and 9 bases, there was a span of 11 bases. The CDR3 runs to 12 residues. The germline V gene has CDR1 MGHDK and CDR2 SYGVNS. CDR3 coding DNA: TGTGCCAGCAGTGAAGGAGAAACTCCGCAGTACTTC. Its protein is CASSEGETPQYF.

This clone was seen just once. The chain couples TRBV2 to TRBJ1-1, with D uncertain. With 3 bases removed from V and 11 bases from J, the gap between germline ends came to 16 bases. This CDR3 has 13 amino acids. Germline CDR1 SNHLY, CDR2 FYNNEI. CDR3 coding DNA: TGTGCCAGCAGTGAGTGGTCGTCTCCGGTGGCTTTCTTT. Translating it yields CASSEWSSPVAFF.

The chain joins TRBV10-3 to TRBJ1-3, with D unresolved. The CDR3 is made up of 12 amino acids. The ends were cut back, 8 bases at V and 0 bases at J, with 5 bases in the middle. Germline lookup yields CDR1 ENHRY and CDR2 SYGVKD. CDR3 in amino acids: CAIEGSGNTIYF. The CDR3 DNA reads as TGTGCCATCGAGGGCTCTGGAAACACCATATATTTT.

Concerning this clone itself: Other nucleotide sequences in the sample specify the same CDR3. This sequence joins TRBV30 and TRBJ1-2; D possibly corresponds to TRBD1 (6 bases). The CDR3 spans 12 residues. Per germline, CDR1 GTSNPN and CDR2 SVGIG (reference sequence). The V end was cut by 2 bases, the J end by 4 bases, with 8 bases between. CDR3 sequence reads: CAWSTGSYGYTF. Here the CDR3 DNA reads TGTGCCTGGAGTACAGGGTCCTATGGCTACACCTTC.

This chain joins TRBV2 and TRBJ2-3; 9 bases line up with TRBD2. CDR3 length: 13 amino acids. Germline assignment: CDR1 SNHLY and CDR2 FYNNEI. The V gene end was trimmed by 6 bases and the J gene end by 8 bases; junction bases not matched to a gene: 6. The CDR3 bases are TGTGCCAGCAGGGCGGGAGGGCCGGTTACGCAGTATTTT. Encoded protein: CASRAGGPVTQYF.

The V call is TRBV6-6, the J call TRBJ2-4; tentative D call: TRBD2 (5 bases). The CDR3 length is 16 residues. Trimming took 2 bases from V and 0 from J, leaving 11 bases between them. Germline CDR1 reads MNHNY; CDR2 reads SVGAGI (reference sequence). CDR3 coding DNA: TGTGCCAGCAGTTACACAAGCGGCGGAGCCAAAAACATTCAGTACTTC. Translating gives CASSYTSGGAKNIQYF.